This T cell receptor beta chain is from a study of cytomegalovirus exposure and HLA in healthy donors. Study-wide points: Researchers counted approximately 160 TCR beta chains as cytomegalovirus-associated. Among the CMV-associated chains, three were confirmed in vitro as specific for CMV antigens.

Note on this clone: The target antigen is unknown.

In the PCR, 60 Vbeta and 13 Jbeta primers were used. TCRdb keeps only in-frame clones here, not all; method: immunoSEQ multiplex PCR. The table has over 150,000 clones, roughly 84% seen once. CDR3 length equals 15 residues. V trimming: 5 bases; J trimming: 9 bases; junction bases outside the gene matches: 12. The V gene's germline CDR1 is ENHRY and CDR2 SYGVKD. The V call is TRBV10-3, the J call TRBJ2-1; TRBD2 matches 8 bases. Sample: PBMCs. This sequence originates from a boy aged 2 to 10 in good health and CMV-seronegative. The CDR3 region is CAISTTSGPGGEQFF. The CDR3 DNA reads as TGTGCCATCAGTACTACTAGCGGCCCGGGGGGTGAGCAGTTCTTC.